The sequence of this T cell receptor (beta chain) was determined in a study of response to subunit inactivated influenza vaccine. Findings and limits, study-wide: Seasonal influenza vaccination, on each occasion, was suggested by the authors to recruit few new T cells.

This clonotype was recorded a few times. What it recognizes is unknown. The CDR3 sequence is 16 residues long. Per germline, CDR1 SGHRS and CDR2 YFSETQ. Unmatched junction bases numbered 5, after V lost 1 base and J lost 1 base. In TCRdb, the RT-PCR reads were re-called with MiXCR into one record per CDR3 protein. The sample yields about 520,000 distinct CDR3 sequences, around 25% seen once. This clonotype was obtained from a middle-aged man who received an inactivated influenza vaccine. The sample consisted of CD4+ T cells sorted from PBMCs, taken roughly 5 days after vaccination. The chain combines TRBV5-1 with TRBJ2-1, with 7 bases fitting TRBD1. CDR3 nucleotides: TGCGCCAGCAGCTTGAGGGGGCTACGATCCTACAATGAGCAGTTCTTC. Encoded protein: CASSLRGLRSYNEQFF.